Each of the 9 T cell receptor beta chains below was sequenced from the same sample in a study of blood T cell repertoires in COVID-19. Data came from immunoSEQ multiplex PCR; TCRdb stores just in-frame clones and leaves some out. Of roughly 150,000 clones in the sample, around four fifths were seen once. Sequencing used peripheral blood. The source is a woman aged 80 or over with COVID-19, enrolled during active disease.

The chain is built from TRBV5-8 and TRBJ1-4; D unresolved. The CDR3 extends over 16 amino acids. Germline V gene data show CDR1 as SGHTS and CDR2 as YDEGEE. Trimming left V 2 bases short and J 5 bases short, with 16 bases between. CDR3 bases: TGTGCCAGCAGCTTCACAGCATCGGCGGGGAATGAAAAACTGTTTTTT. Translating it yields CASSFTASAGNEKLFF.

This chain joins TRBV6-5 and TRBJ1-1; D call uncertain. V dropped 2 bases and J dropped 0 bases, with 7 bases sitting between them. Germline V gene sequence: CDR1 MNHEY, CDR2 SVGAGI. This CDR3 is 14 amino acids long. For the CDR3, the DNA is TGTGCCAGCAGTTACCTTGGCCTGAACACTGAAGCTTTCTTT. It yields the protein CASSYLGLNTEAFF.

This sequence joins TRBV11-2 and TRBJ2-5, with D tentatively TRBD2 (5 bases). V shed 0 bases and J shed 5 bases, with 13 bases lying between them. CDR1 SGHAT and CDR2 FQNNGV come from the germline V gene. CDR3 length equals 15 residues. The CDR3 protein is CASSLDPPSGETQYF. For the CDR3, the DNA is TGTGCCAGCAGCTTAGACCCCCCTTCGGGGGAGACCCAGTACTTC.

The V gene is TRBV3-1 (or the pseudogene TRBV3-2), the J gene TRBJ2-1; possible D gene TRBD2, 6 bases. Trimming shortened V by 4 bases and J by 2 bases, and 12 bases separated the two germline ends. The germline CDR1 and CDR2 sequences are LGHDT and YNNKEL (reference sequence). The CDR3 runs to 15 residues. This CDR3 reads CASSPLGGPYNEQFF. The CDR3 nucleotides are TGTGCCAGCAGCCCCCTCGGGGGTCCCTACAATGAGCAGTTCTTC.

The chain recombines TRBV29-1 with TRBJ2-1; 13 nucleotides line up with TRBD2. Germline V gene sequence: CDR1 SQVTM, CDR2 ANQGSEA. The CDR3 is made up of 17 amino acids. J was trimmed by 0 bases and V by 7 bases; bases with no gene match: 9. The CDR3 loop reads CSASTSGRGSSYNEQFF. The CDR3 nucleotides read TGCAGCGCCTCCACTAGCGGGAGGGGGAGCTCCTACAATGAGCAGTTCTTC.

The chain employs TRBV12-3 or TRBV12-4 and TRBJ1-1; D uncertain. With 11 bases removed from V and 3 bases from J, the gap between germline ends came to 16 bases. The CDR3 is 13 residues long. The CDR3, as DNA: TGTGCCGACGGGGTCCTAACGCACACTGAAGCTTTCTTT. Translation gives CADGVLTHTEAFF.

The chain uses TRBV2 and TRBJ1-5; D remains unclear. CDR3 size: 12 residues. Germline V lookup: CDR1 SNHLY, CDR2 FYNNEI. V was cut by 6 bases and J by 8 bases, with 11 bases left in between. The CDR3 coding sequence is TGTGCCAGCAGGCAGTCCCGGGAGCCCCAGCATTTT. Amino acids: CASRQSREPQHF.

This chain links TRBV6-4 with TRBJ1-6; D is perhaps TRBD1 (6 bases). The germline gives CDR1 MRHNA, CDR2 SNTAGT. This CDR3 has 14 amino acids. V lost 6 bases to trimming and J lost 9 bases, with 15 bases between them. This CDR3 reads CASSPGGATSPLHF. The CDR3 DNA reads TGTGCCAGCAGCCCGGGGGGGGCGACTTCACCCCTCCACTTT.

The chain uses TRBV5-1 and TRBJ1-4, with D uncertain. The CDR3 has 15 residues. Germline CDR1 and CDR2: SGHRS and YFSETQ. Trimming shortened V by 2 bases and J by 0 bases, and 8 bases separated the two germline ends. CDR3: CASSLAPATNEKLFF. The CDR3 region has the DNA TGCGCCAGCAGCTTAGCGCCAGCAACTAATGAAAAACTGTTTTTT.